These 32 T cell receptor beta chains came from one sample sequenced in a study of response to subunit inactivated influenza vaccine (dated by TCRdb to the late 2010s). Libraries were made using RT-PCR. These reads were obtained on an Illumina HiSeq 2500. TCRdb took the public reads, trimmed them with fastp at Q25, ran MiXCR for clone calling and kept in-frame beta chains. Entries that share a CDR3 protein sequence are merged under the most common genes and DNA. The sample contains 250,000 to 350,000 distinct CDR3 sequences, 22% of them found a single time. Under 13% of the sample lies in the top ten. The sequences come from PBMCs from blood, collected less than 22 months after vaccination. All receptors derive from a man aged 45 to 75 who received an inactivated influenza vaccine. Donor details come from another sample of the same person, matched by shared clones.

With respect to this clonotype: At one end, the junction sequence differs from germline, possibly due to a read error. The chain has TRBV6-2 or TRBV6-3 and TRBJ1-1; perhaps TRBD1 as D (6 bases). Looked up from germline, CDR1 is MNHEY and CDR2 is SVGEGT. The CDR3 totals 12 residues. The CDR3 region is CASSYSNREGHF. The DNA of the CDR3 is TGTGCCAGCAGTTACTCGAACCGGGAGGGACACTTT.

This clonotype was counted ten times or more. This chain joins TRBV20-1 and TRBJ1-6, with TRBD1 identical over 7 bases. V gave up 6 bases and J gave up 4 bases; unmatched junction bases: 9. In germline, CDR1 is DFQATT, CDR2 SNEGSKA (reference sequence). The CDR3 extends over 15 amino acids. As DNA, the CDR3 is TGCAGTGCGAGTGGTGGGACAGATTATAATTCACCCCTCCACTTT. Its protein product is CSASGGTDYNSPLHF.

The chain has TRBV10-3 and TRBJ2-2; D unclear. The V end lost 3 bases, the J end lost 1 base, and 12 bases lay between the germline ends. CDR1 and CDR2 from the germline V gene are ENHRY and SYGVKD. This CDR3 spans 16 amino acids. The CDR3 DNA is TGTGCCATCAGTGATGACCCATGGGGGAACACCGGGGAGCTGTTTTTT. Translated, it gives CAISDDPWGNTGELFF.

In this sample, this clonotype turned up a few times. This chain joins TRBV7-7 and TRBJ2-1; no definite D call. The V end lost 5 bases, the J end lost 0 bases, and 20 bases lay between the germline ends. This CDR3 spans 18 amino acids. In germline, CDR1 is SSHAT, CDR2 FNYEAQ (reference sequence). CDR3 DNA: TGTGCCAGCAGCCCAACTGGGCCAGGAGATAGCTCCTACAATGAGCAGTTCTTC. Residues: CASSPTGPGDSSYNEQFF.

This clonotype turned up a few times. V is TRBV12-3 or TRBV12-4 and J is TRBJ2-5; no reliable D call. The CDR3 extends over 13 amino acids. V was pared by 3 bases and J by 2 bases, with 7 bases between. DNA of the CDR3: TGTGCCAGCAGTTTCAGGTCTCAAGAGACCCAGTACTTC. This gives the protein CASSFRSQETQYF.

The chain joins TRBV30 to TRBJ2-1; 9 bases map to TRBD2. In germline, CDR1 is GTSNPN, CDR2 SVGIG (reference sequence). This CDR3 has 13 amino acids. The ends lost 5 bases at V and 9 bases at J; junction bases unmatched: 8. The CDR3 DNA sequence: TGTGCCTGGGCCAGCGGGGGGTCTGGTGAGCAGTTCTTC. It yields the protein CAWASGGSGEQFF.

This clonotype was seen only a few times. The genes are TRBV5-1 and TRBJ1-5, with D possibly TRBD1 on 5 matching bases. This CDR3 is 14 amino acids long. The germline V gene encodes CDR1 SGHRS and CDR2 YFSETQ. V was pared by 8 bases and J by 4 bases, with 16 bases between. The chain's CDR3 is CARGRGFGNQPQHF. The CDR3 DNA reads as TGCGCCAGGGGGCGAGGATTTGGAAATCAGCCCCAGCATTTT.

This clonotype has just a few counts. The CDR3 region is CASRLGRQTGYTF. The CDR3 DNA sequence: TGTGCCAGCAGACTAGGACGCCAAACGGGCTACACCTTC. This chain connects TRBV12-3 or TRBV12-4 to TRBJ1-2; no firm D call. V was pared by 6 bases and J by 8 bases, with 16 bases between. The CDR3 spans 13 residues.

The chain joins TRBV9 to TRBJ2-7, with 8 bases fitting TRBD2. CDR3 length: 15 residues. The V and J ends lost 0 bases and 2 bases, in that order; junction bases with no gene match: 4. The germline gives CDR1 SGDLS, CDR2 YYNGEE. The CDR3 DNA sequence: TGTGCCAGCAGCGTAGACGCCGGGAGGGCCTACGAGCAGTACTTC. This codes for CASSVDAGRAYEQYF.

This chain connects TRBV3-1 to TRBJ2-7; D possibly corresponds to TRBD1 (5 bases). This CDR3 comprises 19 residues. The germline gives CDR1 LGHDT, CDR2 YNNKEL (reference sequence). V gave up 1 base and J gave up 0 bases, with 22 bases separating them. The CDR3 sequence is CASSQGPEWGRRSSYEQYF. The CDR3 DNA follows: TGTGCCAGCAGCCAAGGTCCGGAGTGGGGCAGGCGGAGCTCCTACGAGCAGTACTTC.

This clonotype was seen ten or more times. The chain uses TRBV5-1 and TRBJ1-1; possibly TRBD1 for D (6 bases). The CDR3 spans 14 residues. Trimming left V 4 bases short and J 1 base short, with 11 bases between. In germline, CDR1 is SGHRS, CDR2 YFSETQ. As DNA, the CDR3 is TGCGCCAGCAGCCCCGGGACATCGAACACTGAAGCTTTCTTT. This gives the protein CASSPGTSNTEAFF.

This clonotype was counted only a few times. CDR3 sequence (DNA): TGCAGCGTTCGGGACTCCTCGTACGAGCAGTACTTC. This translates into CSVRDSSYEQYF. The chain is built from TRBV29-1 and TRBJ2-7; D might be TRBD2 (6 bases). CDR3 length: 12 amino acids. The germline V and J ends were trimmed by 5 bases and 4 bases, with 12 bases remaining between them. Germline loops: CDR1 SQVTM, CDR2 ANQGSEA.

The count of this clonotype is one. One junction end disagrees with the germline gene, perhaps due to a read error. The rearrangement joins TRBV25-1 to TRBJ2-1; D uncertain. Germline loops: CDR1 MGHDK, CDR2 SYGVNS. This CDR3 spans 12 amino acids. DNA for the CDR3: TGTGCCAGCAGGGCGACCGATAATGAGAAGTTCTTC. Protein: CASRATDNEKFF. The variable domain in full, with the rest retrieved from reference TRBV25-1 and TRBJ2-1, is EADIYQTPRYLVIGTGKKITLECSQTMGHDKMYWYQQDPGMELHLIHYSYGVNSTEKGDLSSESTVSRIRTEHFPLTLESARPSHTSQYLCASRATDNEKFFGPGTRLTVL.

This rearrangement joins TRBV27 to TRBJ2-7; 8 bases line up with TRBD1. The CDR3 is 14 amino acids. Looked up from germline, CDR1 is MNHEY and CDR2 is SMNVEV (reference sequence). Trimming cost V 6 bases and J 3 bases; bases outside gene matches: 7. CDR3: CASRSGGLLYEQYF. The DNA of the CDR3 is TGTGCCAGCAGGTCAGGGGGCCTGCTCTACGAGCAGTACTTC.

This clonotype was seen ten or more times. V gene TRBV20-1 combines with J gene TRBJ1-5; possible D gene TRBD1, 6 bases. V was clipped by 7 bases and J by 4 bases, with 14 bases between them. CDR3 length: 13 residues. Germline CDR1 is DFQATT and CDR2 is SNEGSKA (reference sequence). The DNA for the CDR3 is TGCAGTGAAATCTACAGGGCAAATCAGCCCCAGCATTTT. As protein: CSEIYRANQPQHF.

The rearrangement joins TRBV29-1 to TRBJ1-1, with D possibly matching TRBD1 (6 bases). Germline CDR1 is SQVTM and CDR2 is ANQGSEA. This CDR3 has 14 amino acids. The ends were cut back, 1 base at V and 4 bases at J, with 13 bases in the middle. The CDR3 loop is CSVEVWGASTEAFF. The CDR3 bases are TGCAGCGTTGAAGTTTGGGGGGCAAGCACTGAAGCTTTCTTT.

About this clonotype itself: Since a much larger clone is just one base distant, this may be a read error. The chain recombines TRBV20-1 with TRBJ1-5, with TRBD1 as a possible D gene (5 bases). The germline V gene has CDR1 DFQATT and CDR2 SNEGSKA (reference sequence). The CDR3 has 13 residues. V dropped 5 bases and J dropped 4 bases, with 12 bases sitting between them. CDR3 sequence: CSARCGANQPQHF. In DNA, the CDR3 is TGCAGTGCTCGTTGCGGGGCAAATCAGCCCCAGCATTTT.

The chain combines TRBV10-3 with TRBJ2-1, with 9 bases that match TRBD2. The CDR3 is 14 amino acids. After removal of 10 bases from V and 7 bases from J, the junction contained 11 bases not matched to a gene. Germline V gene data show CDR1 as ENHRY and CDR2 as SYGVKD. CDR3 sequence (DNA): TGTGCCACTAATAAGGGGACTAGCTCTAATGAGCAGTTCTTC. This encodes CATNKGTSSNEQFF.

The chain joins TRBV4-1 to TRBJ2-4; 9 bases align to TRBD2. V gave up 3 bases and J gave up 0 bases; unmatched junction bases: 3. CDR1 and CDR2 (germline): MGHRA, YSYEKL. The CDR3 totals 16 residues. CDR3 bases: TGCGCCAGCAGCCATAGCGGGGGAGTAGCCAAAAACATTCAGTACTTC. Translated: CASSHSGGVAKNIQYF.

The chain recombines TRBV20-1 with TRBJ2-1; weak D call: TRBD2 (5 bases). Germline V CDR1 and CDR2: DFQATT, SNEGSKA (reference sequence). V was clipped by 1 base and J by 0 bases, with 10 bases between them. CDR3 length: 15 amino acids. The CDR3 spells CSARVSGSSYNEQFF. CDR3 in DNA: TGCAGTGCTAGAGTCTCGGGGAGCTCCTACAATGAGCAGTTCTTC.

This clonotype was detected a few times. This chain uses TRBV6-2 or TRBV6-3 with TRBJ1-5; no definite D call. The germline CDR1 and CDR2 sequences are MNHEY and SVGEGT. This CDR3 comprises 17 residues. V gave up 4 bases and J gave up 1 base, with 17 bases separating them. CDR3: CASSSPPTAESNQPQHF. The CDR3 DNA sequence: TGTGCCAGCAGTTCCCCCCCCACGGCCGAGAGCAATCAGCCCCAGCATTTT.

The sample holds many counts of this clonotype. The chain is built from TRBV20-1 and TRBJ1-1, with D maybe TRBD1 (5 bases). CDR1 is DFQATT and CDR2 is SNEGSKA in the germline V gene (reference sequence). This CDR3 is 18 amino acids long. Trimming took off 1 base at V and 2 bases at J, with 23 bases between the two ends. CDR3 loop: CSARVGTGINYLNTEAFF. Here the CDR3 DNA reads TGCAGTGCTAGAGTGGGGACGGGGATCAATTACCTTAACACTGAAGCTTTCTTT.

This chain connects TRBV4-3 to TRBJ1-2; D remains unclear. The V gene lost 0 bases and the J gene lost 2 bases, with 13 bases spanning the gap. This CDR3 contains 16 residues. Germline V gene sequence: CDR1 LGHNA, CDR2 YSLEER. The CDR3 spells CASSQDLGGWNYGYTF. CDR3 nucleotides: TGCGCCAGCAGCCAAGATCTCGGTGGATGGAACTATGGCTACACCTTC.

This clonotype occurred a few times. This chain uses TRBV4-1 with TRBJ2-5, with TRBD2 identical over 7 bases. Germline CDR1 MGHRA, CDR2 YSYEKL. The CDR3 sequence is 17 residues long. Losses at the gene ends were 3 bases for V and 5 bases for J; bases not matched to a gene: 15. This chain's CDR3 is CASSQGMAGVFSETQYF. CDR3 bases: TGCGCCAGCAGCCAGGGCATGGCGGGAGTCTTCTCGGAGACCCAGTACTTC.

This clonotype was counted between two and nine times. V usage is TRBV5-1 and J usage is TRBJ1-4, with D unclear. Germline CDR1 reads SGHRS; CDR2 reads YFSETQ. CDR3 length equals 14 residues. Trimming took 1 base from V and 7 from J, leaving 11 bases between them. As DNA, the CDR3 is TGCGCCAGCAGCTTGCGTGATCCGACTGAAAAACTGTTTTTT. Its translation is CASSLRDPTEKLFF.

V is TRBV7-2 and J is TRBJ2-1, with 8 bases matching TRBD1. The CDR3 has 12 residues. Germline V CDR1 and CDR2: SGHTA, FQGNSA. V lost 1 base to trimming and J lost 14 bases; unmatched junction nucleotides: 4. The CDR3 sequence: CASSLGNRGKFF. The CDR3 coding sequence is TGTGCCAGCAGCTTAGGTAACAGGGGGAAGTTCTTC.

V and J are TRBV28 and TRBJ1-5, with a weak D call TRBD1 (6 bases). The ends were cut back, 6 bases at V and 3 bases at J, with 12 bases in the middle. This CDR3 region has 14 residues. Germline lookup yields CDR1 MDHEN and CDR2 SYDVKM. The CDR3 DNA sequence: TGTGCCAGCAGCCTGTGGACAGTCAATCAGCCCCAGCATTTT. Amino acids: CASSLWTVNQPQHF.

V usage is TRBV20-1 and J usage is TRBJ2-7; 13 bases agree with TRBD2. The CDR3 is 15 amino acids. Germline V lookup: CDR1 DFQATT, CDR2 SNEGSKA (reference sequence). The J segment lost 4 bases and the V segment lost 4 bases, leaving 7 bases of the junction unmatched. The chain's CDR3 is CSAKERGLAGYEQYF. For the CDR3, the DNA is TGCAGTGCTAAAGAGCGGGGACTAGCGGGATACGAGCAGTACTTC.

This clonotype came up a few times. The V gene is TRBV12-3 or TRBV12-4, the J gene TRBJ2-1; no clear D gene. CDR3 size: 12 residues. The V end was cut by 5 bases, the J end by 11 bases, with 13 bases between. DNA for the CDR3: TGTGCCAGCAGTCCCTCGGGCCCAAAGCAGTTCTTC. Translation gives CASSPSGPKQFF.

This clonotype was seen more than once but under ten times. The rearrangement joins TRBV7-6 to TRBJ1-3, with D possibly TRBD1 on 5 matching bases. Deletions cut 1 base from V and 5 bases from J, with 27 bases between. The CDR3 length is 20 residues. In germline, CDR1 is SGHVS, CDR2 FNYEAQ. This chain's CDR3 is CASSLGRLGENLNGRNTIYF. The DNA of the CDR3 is TGTGCCAGCAGCTTAGGAAGGTTGGGGGAGAACCTCAATGGGAGAAACACCATATATTTT.

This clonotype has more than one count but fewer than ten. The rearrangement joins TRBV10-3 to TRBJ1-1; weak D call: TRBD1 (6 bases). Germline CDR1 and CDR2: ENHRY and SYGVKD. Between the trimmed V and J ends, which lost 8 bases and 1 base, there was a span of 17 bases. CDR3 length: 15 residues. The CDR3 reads CAIGGQGRRNTEAFF. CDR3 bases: TGTGCCATCGGGGGCCAAGGCAGGAGGAACACTGAAGCTTTCTTT.

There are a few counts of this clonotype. CDR3 residues: CASSLGQGTVYEQYF. CDR3 nucleotides: TGCGCCAGCAGCCTAGGACAGGGGACGGTCTACGAGCAGTACTTC. The chain is built from TRBV5-1 and TRBJ2-7; 9 nucleotides match TRBD1. J lost 3 bases, V lost 4 bases, and 8 bases had no gene match. This CDR3 is built from 15 residues. Germline values: CDR1 SGHRS, CDR2 YFSETQ.